Listed below are T cell receptor beta chains from one sample, sequenced in a study of blood T cell repertoires in COVID-19. Measured with immunoSEQ multiplex PCR; TCRdb has only the in-frame clones, and not every one. Of about 85,000 clones listed, 65% to 80% are singletons. The sequencing input was peripheral blood. The receptors were gathered from a man aged 65-85 years with acute or convalescent COVID-19. The CDR3 runs from the conserved cysteine through the conserved F or W. D genes are given only for firm matches. Part of the rows lack a size; the others show once, few, many or a class for expanded clones.

>TRBV15|TRBJ1-3|-|TRBD1
TGTGCCACCACGACAGGGGTCGGAAACACCATATATTTT
CATTTGVGNTIYF
>TRBV11-3|TRBJ2-2|-|-
TGTGCCAGCACGCCGCGGGATTCTACCGGGGAGCTGTTTTTT
CASTPRDSTGELFF
>TRBV2|TRBJ1-1|-|-
TGTGCCAGCAGGGTCGACTTGAACACTGAAGCTTTCTTT
CASRVDLNTEAFF
>TRBV6-6|TRBJ1-1|-|-
TGTGCCAGCAGTTACGGCGGCGGAGTGAACACTGAAGCTTTCTTT
CASSYGGGVNTEAFF
>TRBV7-2|TRBJ2-5|-|-
TGTGCCAGCAGCTTAGAGGGACTGGGATCGGAGACCCAGTACTTC
CASSLEGLGSETQYF
>TRBV28|TRBJ2-1|once|-
TGTGCCAGCAGTTGGCGGGGAAGAACAAACAATGAGCAGTTCTTC
CASSWRGRTNNEQFF
>TRBV5-4|TRBJ1-2|-|TRBD1
TGTGCCAGCAGCCCCCAGGGGGTAGCTAACTATGGCTACACCTTC
CASSPQGVANYGYTF
>TRBV28|TRBJ1-3|-|TRBD1
TGTGCCAGTCTGGACAGGGCAGGAAACACCATATATTTT
CASLDRAGNTIYF
>TRBV25-1|TRBJ1-3|-|-
TGTGCCAGTTCCGGGAGTGGAAACACCATATATTTT
CASSGSGNTIYF
>TRBV7-9|TRBJ2-2|-|TRBD2
TGTGCCAGCAGGCTAGCGGGGGCCTCGAACACCGGGGAGCTGTTTTTT
CASRLAGASNTGELFF
>TRBV24-1|TRBJ2-1|-|TRBD2
TGTGCCACCAGTGCCGTACTAGCGGGGGTTGACAATGAGCAGTTCTTC
CATSAVLAGVDNEQFF